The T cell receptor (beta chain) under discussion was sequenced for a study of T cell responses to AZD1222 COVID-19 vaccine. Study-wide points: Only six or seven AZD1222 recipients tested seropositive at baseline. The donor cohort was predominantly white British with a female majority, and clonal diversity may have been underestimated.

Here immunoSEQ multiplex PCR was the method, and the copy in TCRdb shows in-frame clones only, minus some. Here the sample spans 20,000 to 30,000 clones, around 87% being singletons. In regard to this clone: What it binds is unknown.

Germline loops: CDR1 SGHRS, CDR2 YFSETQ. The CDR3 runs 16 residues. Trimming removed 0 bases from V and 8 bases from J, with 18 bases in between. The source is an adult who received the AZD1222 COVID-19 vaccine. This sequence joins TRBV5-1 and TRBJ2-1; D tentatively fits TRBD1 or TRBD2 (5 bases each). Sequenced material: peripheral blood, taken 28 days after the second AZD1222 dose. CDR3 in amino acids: CASSLGFTGPGDEQFF. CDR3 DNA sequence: TGCGCCAGCAGCTTGGGGTTCACGGGACCGGGCGATGAGCAGTTCTTC.